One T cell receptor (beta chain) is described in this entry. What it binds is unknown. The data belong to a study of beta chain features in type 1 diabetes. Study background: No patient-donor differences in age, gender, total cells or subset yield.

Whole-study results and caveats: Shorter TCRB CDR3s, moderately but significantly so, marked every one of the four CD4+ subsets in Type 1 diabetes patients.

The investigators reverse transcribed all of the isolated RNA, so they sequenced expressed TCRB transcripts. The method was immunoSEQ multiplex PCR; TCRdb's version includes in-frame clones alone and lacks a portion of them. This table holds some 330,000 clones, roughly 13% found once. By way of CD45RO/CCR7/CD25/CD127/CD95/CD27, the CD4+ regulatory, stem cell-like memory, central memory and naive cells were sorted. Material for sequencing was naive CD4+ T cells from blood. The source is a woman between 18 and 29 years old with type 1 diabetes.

The CDR3, as DNA: TGTGCCAGCAGCTTAGGGACTAGTGGTGAGACCCAGTACTTC. Translating gives CASSLGTSGETQYF. The chain employs TRBV7-9 and TRBJ2-5, with 7 bases aligning to TRBD2. CDR3 length: 14 residues. After removal of 1 base from V and 5 bases from J, the junction contained 4 bases not matched to a gene. CDR1 and CDR2 (germline): SEHNR, FQNEAQ (reference sequence).